The next 4 T cell receptor beta chains were all read from a single sample in a study of spatial heterogeneity in lung cancer (dated by TCRdb to between 2017 and 2020). These receptors' antigens are unknown. Receptors were amplified or captured by 5' RACE. The listed sequencing device is NextSeq 500. Using fastp at Q25 and MiXCR, TCRdb reprocessed the public reads and kept productive beta chains. Rows are combined by CDR3 protein, so each entry shows the most common genes and DNA. In this sample the table shows more than 950 distinct CDR3 sequences, about 17% of which occur a single time. The leading ten clones occupy 41% of the sample. Overall study outcomes, separate from this receptor: The tumor nonsynonymous mutation count correlated with the number of expanded alpha and beta TCRs within the tumor.

This sample's time point label indicates: sample taken at primary tumor resection. This material consisted of lung tumor tissue, taken at surgery. These TCRs come from a male donor with early-stage non-small cell lung cancer.

The chain combines TRBV5-1 with TRBJ2-5; D gene ambiguous. CDR1 SGHRS and CDR2 YFSETQ come from the germline V gene. This CDR3 has 14 amino acids. Trimming removed 3 bases from V and 3 bases from J, with 12 bases in between. The CDR3 is CASSSGFSKETQYF. In DNA, the CDR3 is TGCGCCAGCAGCTCTGGTTTCTCGAAAGAGACCCAGTACTTC.

Many counts were recorded for this clonotype. The chain uses TRBV20-1 and TRBJ2-7; D is uncertain. The CDR3 consists of 15 residues. V lost 0 bases and J lost 1, with 13 bases in between. CDR1 DFQATT and CDR2 SNEGSKA come from the germline V gene (reference sequence). CDR3 nucleotides: TGCAGTGCTAGAGATCAGGTCGGGTTGTCCTACGAGCAGTACTTC. Translating it yields CSARDQVGLSYEQYF.

Within the sample, this clonotype is medium-sized (0.01 to 0.1%). The CDR3 loop is CASSPLGTKSNHEQFF. DNA of the CDR3: TGTGCCAGCTCACCACTGGGGACTAAGAGCAATCATGAGCAGTTCTTC. The chain links TRBV18 to TRBJ2-1; 7 bases are a match to TRBD2. There are 16 residues in the CDR3. Germline CDR1 and CDR2: KGHSH and LQKENI. V was pared by 1 base and J by 8 bases, with 11 bases of the junction left unmatched. The full variable domain, completed using reference TRBV18 and TRBJ2-1, is NAGVMQNPRHLVRRRGQEARLRCSPMKGHSHVYWYRQLPEEGLKFMVYLQKENIIDESGMPKERFSAEFPKEGPSILRIQQVVRGDSAAYFCASSPLGTKSNHEQFFGPGTRLTVL.

This clonotype was seen only a few times. The gene calls are TRBV2 and TRBJ2-1; tentatively, D is TRBD2 (5 bases). The CDR3 covers 13 residues. V dropped 5 bases and J dropped 7 bases, with 12 bases sitting between them. Germline CDR1 and CDR2: SNHLY and FYNNEI. The CDR3 DNA sequence: TGTGCCAGCAGTTGGACTGTCGGAAATGAGCAGTTCTTC. Protein: CASSWTVGNEQFF.